This T cell receptor beta chain was captured in a study of shared clonotypes between healthy human individuals. Study as a whole: Donors had three CD4 naive, three CD4 memory, two CD8 naive and one CD8 memory plate apiece.

CD45RO-negative cells were positively selected for CCR7, leaving out terminally differentiated effector memory CD45RA+ cells. Regarding the study as a whole: Sharing across four donors was seen in 4% to 6.5% of naive CD4 clonotypes.

It was across several immunoSEQ plates that each subset's genomic DNA was evenly split. TCRdb's copy holds only in-frame clones and misses some; the assay was immunoSEQ multiplex PCR. The table has 1.5 million to 2.5 million clones, around 96% seen once; the top ten hold approximately 1%. V lost 6 bases to trimming and J lost 2 bases; unmatched junction nucleotides: 9. The CDR3 extends over 18 amino acids. The germline V gene has CDR1 SGHVS and CDR2 FNYEAQ. A note on this clone: Its antigen is unidentified.

The chain joins TRBV7-6 to TRBJ2-1; 14 positions agree with TRBD2. This TCR came from a man aged 18-30 years in good health. Input material: naive CD8+ T cells sorted from blood. CDR3 sequence reads: CASRPGLAGGSTYNEQFF. The CDR3 DNA is TGTGCCAGCAGACCTGGACTAGCGGGAGGTAGTACCTACAATGAGCAGTTCTTC.